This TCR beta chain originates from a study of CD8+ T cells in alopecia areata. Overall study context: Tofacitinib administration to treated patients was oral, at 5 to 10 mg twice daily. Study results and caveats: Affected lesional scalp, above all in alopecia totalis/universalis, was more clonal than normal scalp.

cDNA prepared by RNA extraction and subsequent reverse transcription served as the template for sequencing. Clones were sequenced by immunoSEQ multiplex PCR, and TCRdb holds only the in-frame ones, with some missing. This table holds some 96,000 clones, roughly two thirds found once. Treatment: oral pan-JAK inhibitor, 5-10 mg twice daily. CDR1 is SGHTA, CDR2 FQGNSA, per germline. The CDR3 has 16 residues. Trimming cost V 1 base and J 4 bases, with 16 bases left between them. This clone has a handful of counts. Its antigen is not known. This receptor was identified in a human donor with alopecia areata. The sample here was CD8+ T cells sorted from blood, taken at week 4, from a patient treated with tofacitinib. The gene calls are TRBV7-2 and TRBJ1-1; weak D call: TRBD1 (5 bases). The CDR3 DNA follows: TGTGCCAGCAGCTTAGGTTTGACAGACTTGGGCACTGAAGCTTTCTTT. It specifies CASSLGLTDLGTEAFF.